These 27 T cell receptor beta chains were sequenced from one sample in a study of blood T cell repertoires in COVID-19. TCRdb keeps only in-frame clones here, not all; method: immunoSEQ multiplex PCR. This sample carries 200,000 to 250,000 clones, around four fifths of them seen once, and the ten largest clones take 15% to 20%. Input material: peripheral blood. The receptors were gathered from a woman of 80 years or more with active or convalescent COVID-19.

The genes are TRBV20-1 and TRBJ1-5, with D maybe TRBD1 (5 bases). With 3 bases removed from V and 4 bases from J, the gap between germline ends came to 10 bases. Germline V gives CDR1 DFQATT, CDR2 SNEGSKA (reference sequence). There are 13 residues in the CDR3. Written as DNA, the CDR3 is TGCAGTGCTAGTCAGGGTTGGAATCAGCCCCAGCATTTT. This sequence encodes CSASQGWNQPQHF.

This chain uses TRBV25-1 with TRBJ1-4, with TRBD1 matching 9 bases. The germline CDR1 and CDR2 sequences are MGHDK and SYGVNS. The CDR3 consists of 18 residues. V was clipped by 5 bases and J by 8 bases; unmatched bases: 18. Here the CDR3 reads CASSPTPGQGSLREKLFF. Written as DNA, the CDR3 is TGTGCCAGCAGTCCTACCCCGGGACAGGGATCTCTGAGGGAAAAACTGTTTTTT.

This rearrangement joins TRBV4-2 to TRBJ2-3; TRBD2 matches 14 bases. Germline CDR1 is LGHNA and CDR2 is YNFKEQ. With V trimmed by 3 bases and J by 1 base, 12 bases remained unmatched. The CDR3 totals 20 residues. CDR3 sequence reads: CASSHLGLAGGQGGTDTQYF. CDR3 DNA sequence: TGTGCCAGCAGCCACCTTGGACTAGCGGGGGGTCAGGGGGGCACAGATACGCAGTATTTT.

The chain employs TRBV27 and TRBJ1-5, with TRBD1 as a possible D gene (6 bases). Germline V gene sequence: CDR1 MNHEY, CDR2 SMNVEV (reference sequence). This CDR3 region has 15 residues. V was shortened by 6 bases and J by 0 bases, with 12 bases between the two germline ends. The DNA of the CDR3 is TGTGCCAGCAGCCCGCACAGGGCTAGCAATCAGCCCCAGCATTTT. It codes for CASSPHRASNQPQHF.

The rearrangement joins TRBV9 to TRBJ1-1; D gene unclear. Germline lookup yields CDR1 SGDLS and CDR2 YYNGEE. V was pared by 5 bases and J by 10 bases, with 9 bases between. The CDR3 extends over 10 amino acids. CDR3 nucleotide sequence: TGTGCCAGCAGGGAGGTGGCAGCTTTCTTT. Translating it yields CASREVAAFF.

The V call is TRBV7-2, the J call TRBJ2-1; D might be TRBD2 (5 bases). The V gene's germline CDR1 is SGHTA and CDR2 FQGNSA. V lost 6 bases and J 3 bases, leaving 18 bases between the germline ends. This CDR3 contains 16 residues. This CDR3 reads CASSSAPAAVYNEQFF. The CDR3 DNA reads TGTGCCAGCAGTTCAGCGCCGGCAGCGGTCTACAATGAGCAGTTCTTC.

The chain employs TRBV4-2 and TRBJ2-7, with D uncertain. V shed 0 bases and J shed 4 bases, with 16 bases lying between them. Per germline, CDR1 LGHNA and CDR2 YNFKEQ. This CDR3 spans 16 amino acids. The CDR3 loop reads CASSQDPDQVGYEQYF. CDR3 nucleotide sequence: TGTGCCAGCAGCCAAGATCCCGACCAAGTCGGGTACGAGCAGTACTTC.

CDR3 bases: TGTGCCAGTAGTATAGGAGGGACCCAGTACTTC. This sequence encodes CASSIGGTQYF. The chain has TRBV19 and TRBJ2-5; D not resolved. V dropped 1 base and J dropped 7 bases, with 4 bases sitting between them. The CDR3 extends over 11 amino acids. Germline lookup yields CDR1 LNHDA and CDR2 SQIVND (reference sequence).

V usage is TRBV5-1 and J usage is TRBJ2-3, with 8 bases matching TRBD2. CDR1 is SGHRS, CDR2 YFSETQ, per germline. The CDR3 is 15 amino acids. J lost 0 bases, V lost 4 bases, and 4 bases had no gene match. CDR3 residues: CASSPGLESTDTQYF. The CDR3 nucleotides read TGCGCCAGCAGCCCGGGACTAGAAAGCACAGATACGCAGTATTTT.

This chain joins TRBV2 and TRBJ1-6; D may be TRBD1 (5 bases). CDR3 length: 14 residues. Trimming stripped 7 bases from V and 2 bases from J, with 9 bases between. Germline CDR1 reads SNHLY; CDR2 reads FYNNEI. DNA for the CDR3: TGTGCCAGCAATCGACAGACCTATAATTCACCCCTCCACTTT. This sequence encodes CASNRQTYNSPLHF.

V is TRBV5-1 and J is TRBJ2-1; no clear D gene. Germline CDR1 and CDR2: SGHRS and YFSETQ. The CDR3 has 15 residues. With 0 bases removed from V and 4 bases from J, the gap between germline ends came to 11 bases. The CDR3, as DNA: TGCGCCAGCAGCTTGGCCAGTGCCACATACAATGAGCAGTTCTTC. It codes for CASSLASATYNEQFF.

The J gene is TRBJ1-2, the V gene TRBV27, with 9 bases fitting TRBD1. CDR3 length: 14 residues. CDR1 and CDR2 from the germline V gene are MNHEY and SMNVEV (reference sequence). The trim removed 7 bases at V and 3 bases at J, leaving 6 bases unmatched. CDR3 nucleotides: TGTGCCAGCAAACCGGGACAGGGAGACTATGGCTACACCTTC. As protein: CASKPGQGDYGYTF.

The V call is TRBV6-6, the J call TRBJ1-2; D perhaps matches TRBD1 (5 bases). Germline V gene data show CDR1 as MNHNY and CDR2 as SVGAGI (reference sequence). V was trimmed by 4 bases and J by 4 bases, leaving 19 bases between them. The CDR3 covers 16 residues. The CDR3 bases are TGTGCCAGCAGTTCTCCAGGAACTCGGGGGGGCTATGGCTACACCTTC. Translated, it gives CASSSPGTRGGYGYTF.

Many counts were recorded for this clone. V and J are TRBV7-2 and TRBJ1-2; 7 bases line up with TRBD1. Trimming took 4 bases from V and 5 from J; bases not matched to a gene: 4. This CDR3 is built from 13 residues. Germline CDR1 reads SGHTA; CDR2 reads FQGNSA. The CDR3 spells CASSSAGGYGYTF. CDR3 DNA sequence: TGTGCCAGCAGCTCCGCAGGGGGTTATGGCTACACCTTC.

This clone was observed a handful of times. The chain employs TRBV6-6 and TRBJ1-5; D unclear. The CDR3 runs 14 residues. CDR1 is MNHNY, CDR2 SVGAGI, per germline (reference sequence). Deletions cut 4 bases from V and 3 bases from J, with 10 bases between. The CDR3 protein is CASSSDMTNQPQHF. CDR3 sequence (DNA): TGTGCCAGCAGTTCCGACATGACCAATCAGCCCCAGCATTTT.

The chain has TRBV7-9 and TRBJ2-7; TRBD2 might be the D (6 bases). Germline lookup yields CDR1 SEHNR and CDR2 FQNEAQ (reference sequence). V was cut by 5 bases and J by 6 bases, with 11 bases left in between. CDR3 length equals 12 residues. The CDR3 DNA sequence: TGTGCCAGCAGCGGGCAGGGAGGCGAGCAGTACTTC. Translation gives CASSGQGGEQYF.

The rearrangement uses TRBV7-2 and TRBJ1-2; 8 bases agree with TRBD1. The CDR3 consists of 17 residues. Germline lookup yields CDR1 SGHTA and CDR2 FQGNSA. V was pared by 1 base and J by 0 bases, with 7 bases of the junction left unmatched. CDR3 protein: CASSLVAGGPSNYGYTF. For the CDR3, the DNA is TGTGCCAGCAGCTTAGTTGCAGGGGGCCCATCTAACTATGGCTACACCTTC.

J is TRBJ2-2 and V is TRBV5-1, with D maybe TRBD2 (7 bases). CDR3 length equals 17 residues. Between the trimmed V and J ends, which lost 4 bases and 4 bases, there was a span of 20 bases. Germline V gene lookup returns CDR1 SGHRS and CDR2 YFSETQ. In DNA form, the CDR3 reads TGCGCCAGCAGCCTGGCAGCCGGGGGGCGTGGCACCGGGGAGCTGTTTTTT. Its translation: CASSLAAGGRGTGELFF. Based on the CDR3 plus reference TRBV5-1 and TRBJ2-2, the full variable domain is KAGVTQTPRYLIKTRGQQVTLSCSPISGHRSVSWYQQTPGQGLQFLFEYFSETQRNKGNFPGRFSGRQFSNSRSEMNVSTLELGDSALYLCASSLAAGGRGTGELFFGEGSRLTVL.

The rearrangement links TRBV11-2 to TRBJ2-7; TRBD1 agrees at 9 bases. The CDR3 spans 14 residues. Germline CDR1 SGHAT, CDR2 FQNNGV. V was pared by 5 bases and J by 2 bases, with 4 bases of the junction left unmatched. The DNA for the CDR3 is TGTGCCAGCAGCGACGGACAGGGGCCCTACGAGCAGTACTTC. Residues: CASSDGQGPYEQYF. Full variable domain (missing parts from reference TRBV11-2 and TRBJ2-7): EAGVAQSPRYKIIEKRQSVAFWCNPISGHATLYWYQQILGQGPKLLIQFQNNGVVDDSQLPKDRFSAERLKGVDSTLKIQPAKLEDSAVYLCASSDGQGPYEQYFGPGTRLTVT.

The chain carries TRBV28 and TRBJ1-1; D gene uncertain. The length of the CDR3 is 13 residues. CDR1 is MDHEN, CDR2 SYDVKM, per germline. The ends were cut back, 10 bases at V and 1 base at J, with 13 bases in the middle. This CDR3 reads CATWEQQNTEAFF. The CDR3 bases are TGTGCCACCTGGGAGCAGCAGAACACTGAAGCTTTCTTT.

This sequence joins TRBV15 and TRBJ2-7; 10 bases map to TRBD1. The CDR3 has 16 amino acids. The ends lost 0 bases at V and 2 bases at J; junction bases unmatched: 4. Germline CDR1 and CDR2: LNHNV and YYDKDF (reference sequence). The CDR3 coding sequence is TGTGCCACCAGCAGAGAGGGACAGGGGCTTACCTACGAGCAGTACTTC. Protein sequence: CATSREGQGLTYEQYF.

The CDR3 protein is CASSSRLEVGYEQYF. The CDR3 DNA is TGTGCCAGCAGCTCTCGACTAGAGGTGGGCTACGAGCAGTACTTC. V is TRBV7-2 and J is TRBJ2-7, with D possibly matching TRBD2 (6 bases). The V end lost 4 bases, the J end lost 3 bases, and 16 bases lay between the germline ends. Germline V gives CDR1 SGHTA, CDR2 FQGNSA. This CDR3 is built from 15 residues.

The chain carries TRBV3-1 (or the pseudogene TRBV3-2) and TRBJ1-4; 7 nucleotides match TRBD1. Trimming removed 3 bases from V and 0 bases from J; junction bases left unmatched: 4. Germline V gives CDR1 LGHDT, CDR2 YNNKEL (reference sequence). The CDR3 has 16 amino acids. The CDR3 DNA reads TGTGCCAGCAGCCATCGACAGGGTGCAACTAATGAAAAACTGTTTTTT. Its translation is CASSHRQGATNEKLFF.

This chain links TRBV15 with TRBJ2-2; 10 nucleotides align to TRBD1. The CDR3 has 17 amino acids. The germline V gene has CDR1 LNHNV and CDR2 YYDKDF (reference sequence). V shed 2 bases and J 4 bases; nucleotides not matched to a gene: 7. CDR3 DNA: TGTGCCACCAGCAGAATGGACAGGGGGTTCGGCACCGGGGAGCTGTTTTTT. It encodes CATSRMDRGFGTGELFF.

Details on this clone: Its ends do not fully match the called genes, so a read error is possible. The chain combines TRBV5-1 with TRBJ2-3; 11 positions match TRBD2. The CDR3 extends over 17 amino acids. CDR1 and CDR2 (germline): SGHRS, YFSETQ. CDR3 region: CASSLGPSGGQADTQYF. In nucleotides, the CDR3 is TGCGCCAGCAGCTTGGGGCCTAGCGGGGGGCAGGCGGATACGCAATATTTT.

CDR3 region: CASQGYSGNTIYF. For the CDR3, the DNA is TGTGCCTCTCAGGGGTACTCTGGAAACACCATATATTTT. This sequence joins TRBV30 and TRBJ1-3, with TRBD1 as a possible D gene (6 bases). This CDR3 region has 13 residues. Germline V lookup: CDR1 GTSNPN, CDR2 SVGIG (reference sequence). Between the trimmed V and J ends, which lost 7 bases and 0 bases, there was a span of 10 bases.

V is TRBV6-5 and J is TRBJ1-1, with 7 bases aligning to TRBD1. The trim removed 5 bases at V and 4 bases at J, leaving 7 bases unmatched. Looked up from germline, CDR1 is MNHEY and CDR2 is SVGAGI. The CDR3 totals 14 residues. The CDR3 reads CASSPAQGRTEAFF. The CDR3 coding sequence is TGTGCCAGCAGTCCCGCACAGGGGCGCACTGAAGCTTTCTTT.